This T cell receptor (beta chain) was profiled in a study of OX40 agonist ivuxolimab in advanced cancers. Trimming removed 5 bases from V and 10 bases from J, with 11 bases in between. Germline V gene lookup returns CDR1 SGHVS and CDR2 FNYEAQ. This CDR3 spans 12 amino acids. Clones were read by immunoSEQ multiplex PCR, and TCRdb kept only the in-frame ones, dropping some. Counted here are fewer than 75,000 clones, approximately 80% occurring once; the ten biggest clones make up around 8.2%. Findings of the study overall: Among expanded peripheral T cells, antigen specificity went undetermined. In a subset of nonresponders, normalized T-cell clonal expansion was also low.

About this clone: Its cognate antigen is unknown. This specimen includes other DNA sequences encoding the same CDR3.

This TCR was recovered from an adult with an advanced solid tumor such as melanoma, head and neck, liver or kidney cancer. The chain has TRBV7-6 and TRBJ2-2; D not certain. The input for sequencing was CD4+ or CD8+ T cells sorted from blood, taken in a trial of the OX40 agonist ivuxolimab. The CDR3 DNA is TGTGCCAGCAGCCCCGACCTGCAGGAGCTGTTTTTT. This gives the protein CASSPDLQELFF.